The clone carrying this TCR beta chain was picked up a small number of times. The entry originates in a study of T cells after yellow fever vaccination. As TCR cDNA was made by 5'RACE template switching, a universal primer site and UMIs were added. TCRdb processed the 5' RACE reads anew with MiXCR; each CDR3 protein has one entry. The repertoire holds 200,000 to 250,000 distinct CDR3 sequences, with roughly 3.3% as singletons. The specimen comprised CD4+ T cells sorted from PBMCs, sampled 10 days after the yellow fever booster vaccination. The sequence came from a man between 18 and 35 years old who received the YFV17D yellow fever vaccine.

CDR3 amino acids: CASSSPWADTDTQYF. In DNA, the CDR3 is TGTGCCAGCAGCTCCCCGTGGGCAGACACAGATACGCAGTATTTT. V is TRBV7-6 and J is TRBJ2-3; D not certain. Germline CDR1 is SGHVS and CDR2 is FNYEAQ. The CDR3 has 15 residues. V gave up 4 bases and J gave up 2 bases, with 13 bases separating them.